The T cell receptor beta chain under discussion was sequenced for a study of cytomegalovirus exposure and HLA in healthy donors. Study details: Most genotyped donors, roughly 80% of roughly 400, had Caucasian-associated genetic ancestry.

The J segment lost 7 bases and the V segment lost 2 bases, leaving 5 bases of the junction unmatched. This CDR3 spans 14 amino acids. In germline, CDR1 is SGHNT, CDR2 YYREEE (reference sequence). About this clone: Its target is unknown.

Findings of the study overall: Prior analysis indicated that the majority of TCR beta V segments exhibited productivity approximately 87% or approximately 30% of the time. Follow-up analysis later connected one missense variant in DCLRE1C with trimming of TCR beta V- and J-genes.

Researchers ran the PCR with 60 Vbeta and 13 Jbeta primers. How the authors handled the data: In a later analysis, the count reached about 82 million unique TCR beta chains, with roughly 9.9 million shared. Repertoires were generated with immunoSEQ multiplex PCR, while TCRdb's copy carries only in-frame clones and drops some. From that table come the V and J calls and clone size; the DNA was used to work out D and trimming. The sample's table shows roughly 200,000 clones. This chain uses TRBV5-4 with TRBJ1-4, with 7 bases lining up with TRBD1. Sequenced sample: PBMCs. The sequence was obtained from a man aged 30-40 years in good health and CMV-seronegative. CDR3 bases: TGTGCCAGCAGCTTTGACAGGGTTACTGAAAAACTGTTTTTT. Translation: CASSFDRVTEKLFF.